This TCR beta chain stems from a study of T-cell memory formation after mild COVID-19. Study-level background: Among the donors, TCR clusters were largely specific to each donor.

Trimming removed 7 bases from V and 7 bases from J; junction bases left unmatched: 12. Germline CDR1 SQVTM, CDR2 ANQGSEA. CDR3 length equals 14 residues. Constant-segment primers and 5'RACE yielded cDNA libraries for TCR alpha and TCR beta, each carrying sample barcodes and UMIs. TCRdb re-analysed the 5' RACE reads in MiXCR, keeping a single row per CDR3 protein. The data show 450,000 to 650,000 distinct CDR3 sequences, around 17% seen once. General study points: Pre-infection memory carried some responding clones, suggesting that cross-reactive memory joined.

This clonotype was seen more than once but under ten times. Its target is not known. Material for sequencing was PBMCs or a T cell subset sorted from them (not recorded which). This clonotype was obtained from an adult woman who had mild COVID-19 (a few samples of this study predate the infection). Cell type and time point are not known. The chain uses TRBV29-1 and TRBJ2-1, with 8 bases aligning to TRBD2. The DNA for the CDR3 is TGCAGCGGTACCGGGACTAGGGGTGGTAATGAGCAGTTCTTC. Its translation is CSGTGTRGGNEQFF.